Below, 26 T cell receptor beta chains from the same sample are listed, as sequenced in a study of OX40 agonist ivuxolimab in advanced cancers. The assay was immunoSEQ multiplex PCR, and TCRdb's table has in-frame clones only and misses some. Altogether about 73,000 clones are present, 75% to 95% being singletons, with the ten largest covering approximately 0.55%. The sequencing here drew on CD4+ or CD8+ T cells sorted from blood, taken in a trial of the OX40 agonist ivuxolimab. These TCRs come from an adult with an advanced solid tumor such as melanoma, head and neck, liver or kidney cancer.

The chain has TRBV2 and TRBJ1-1, with a possible D match to TRBD1 (5 bases). Germline V gene sequence: CDR1 SNHLY, CDR2 FYNNEI. V lost 1 base and J lost 6, with 18 bases in between. The CDR3 covers 16 residues. The CDR3 loop is CASSEGPGAVGAEAFF. The CDR3 nucleotides read TGTGCCAGCAGTGAAGGGCCTGGGGCGGTGGGAGCTGAAGCTTTCTTT.

V gene TRBV11-3 combines with J gene TRBJ2-2, with 7 bases aligning to TRBD1. J lost 5 bases, V lost 1 base, and 4 bases had no gene match. CDR1 is SGHNT and CDR2 is YENEEA in the germline V gene. CDR3 size: 15 residues. The CDR3 DNA reads TGTGCCAGCAGCTTAGGACAGGGTAGAACCGGGGAGCTGTTTTTT. Its protein is CASSLGQGRTGELFF.

The CDR3 sequence: CASGRDRETGELFF. CDR3 nucleotide sequence: TGCGCCAGTGGCCGGGACAGGGAAACCGGGGAGCTGTTTTTT. This rearrangement joins TRBV5-1 to TRBJ2-2, with 9 bases aligning to TRBD1. The V segment lost 8 bases and the J segment 5 bases; nucleotides outside the gene matches: 7. The CDR3 is 14 amino acids. The germline CDR1 and CDR2 sequences are SGHRS and YFSETQ.

The chain employs TRBV11-2 and TRBJ2-1; 13 bases agree with TRBD2. J lost 9 bases, V lost 5 bases, and 7 bases had no gene match. Germline CDR1 SGHAT, CDR2 FQNNGV. There are 15 residues in the CDR3. CDR3 amino acids: CASSPTSGGPAEQFF. CDR3 sequence (DNA): TGTGCCAGCAGCCCGACTAGCGGGGGGCCGGCTGAGCAGTTCTTC.

The chain combines TRBV5-6 with TRBJ2-3; 8 bases match TRBD2. The CDR3 contains 17 residues. Germline loops: CDR1 SGHDT, CDR2 YYEEEE. The ends lost 2 bases at V and 4 bases at J; junction bases unmatched: 12. CDR3 sequence (DNA): TGTGCCAGCAGCTTTTCGGGGCGCGGGAGGAGGGCAGATACGCAGTATTTT. Amino acids: CASSFSGRGRRADTQYF. Together with reference TRBV5-6 and TRBJ2-3, the CDR3 gives the full variable domain: DAGVTQSPTHLIKTRGQQVTLRCSPKSGHDTVSWYQQALGQGPQFIFQYYEEEERQRGNFPDRFSGHQFPNYSSELNVNALLLGDSALYLCASSFSGRGRRADTQYFGPGTRLTVL.

DNA of the CDR3: TGTGCCAGCAGCGTAGATAGCCTGGCGGGGGAGCTGTTTTTT. Translated: CASSVDSLAGELFF. The V call is TRBV9, the J call TRBJ2-2; D is undetermined. Trimming pared 0 bases from V and 8 bases from J, leaving 11 bases between. This CDR3 region has 14 residues. Germline lookup yields CDR1 SGDLS and CDR2 YYNGEE.

This clone occurred a few times. Relative to the germline gene, one junction end is altered; a read error may explain this. This chain joins TRBV7-7 and TRBJ1-2; the D gene is possibly TRBD1 (5 bases). This CDR3 contains 15 residues. Germline V gene data show CDR1 as SSHAT and CDR2 as FNYEAQ (reference sequence). CDR3 nucleotides: TGTGCTAGCAGCCCCCTCAGGGCCGCTAACTATGGCTACACCTTC. Protein sequence: CASSPLRAANYGYTF.

This chain uses TRBV6-1 with TRBJ2-1; 12 bases fit TRBD2. Per germline, CDR1 MNHNS and CDR2 SASEGT. J gave up 7 bases and V 4 bases, and 5 bases lay outside the gene matches. The length of the CDR3 is 15 residues. CDR3 loop: CASSATSGRRNEQFF. Written as DNA, the CDR3 is TGTGCCAGCAGTGCGACTAGCGGGAGACGTAATGAGCAGTTCTTC.

The chain uses TRBV9 and TRBJ2-1, with a weak D call TRBD2 (7 bases). V shed 2 bases and J shed 7 bases, with 13 bases lying between them. The CDR3 is made up of 14 amino acids. Germline V gene lookup returns CDR1 SGDLS and CDR2 YYNGEE. CDR3 coding DNA: TGTGCCAGCAGCGTGAGGGGGGGTAGGAATGAGCAGTTCTTC. The encoded protein is CASSVRGGRNEQFF.

The rearrangement uses TRBV9 and TRBJ2-5, with TRBD1 matching over 11 bases. Unmatched junction bases numbered 7, after V lost 2 bases and J lost 4 bases. Germline CDR1 is SGDLS and CDR2 is YYNGEE. The CDR3 consists of 16 residues. The CDR3 nucleotides read TGTGCCAGCAGCGTCGCCGGGACAGGGGGAGGAGAGACCCAGTACTTC. This codes for CASSVAGTGGGETQYF.

This clone was seen a single time. The CDR3 loop reads CASSLVGQYNEKLFF. For the CDR3, the DNA is TGTGCCAGCAGCTTAGTGGGACAGTATAATGAAAAACTGTTTTTT. V usage is TRBV5-8 and J usage is TRBJ1-4; 7 bases fit TRBD1. This CDR3 comprises 15 residues. From germline, CDR1 is SGHTS and CDR2 YDEGEE. V shed 2 bases and J 4 bases; nucleotides not matched to a gene: 5.

This chain connects TRBV29-1 to TRBJ2-1, with D uncertain. V lost 0 bases and J 2 bases, leaving 5 bases between the germline ends. Germline lookup yields CDR1 SQVTM and CDR2 ANQGSEA. This CDR3 is 13 amino acids long. The CDR3 reads CSVEEVAYNEQFF. The CDR3 coding sequence is TGCAGCGTTGAAGAGGTGGCCTACAATGAGCAGTTCTTC.

This clone was observed a handful of times. Here the CDR3 DNA reads TGTGCCAGCAGCTTAATATGGGGAGGCACCGGGGAGCTGTTTTTT. Its protein product is CASSLIWGGTGELFF. The rearrangement links TRBV7-2 to TRBJ2-2, with D possibly matching TRBD2 (6 bases). V lost 2 bases to trimming and J lost 4 bases, with 11 bases between them. Germline V lookup: CDR1 SGHTA, CDR2 FQGNSA. This CDR3 spans 15 amino acids.

J is TRBJ2-3 and V is TRBV2; D gene uncertain. Trimming took 6 bases from V and 4 from J, leaving 11 bases between them. The germline V gene encodes CDR1 SNHLY and CDR2 FYNNEI. This CDR3 comprises 13 residues. The CDR3, as DNA: TGTGCCAGCAGCTCCGGTTCTTCAGATACGCAGTATTTT. Translated: CASSSGSSDTQYF. Full variable domain (missing parts from reference TRBV2 and TRBJ2-3): EPEVTQTPSHQVTQMGQEVILRCVPISNHLYFYWYRQILGQKVEFLVSFYNNEISEKSEIFDDQFSVERPDGSNFTLKIRSTKLEDSAMYFCASSSGSSDTQYFGPGTRLTVL.

The chain has TRBV21-1 and TRBJ1-5; whether TRBD1, the table's D call, matches the DNA was not checked. TRBV21-1 is deemed a pseudogene. This CDR3 region has 14 residues. The CDR3 nucleotides are TGTGCCAGCCCCAGACAGGGGATGAATCAGCCCCAGCATTTT. Its translation: CASPRQGMNQPQHF.

V and J are TRBV4-3 and TRBJ2-1, with TRBD1 matching over 10 bases. Looked up from germline, CDR1 is LGHNA and CDR2 is YSLEER. V shed 0 bases and J 6 bases; nucleotides not matched to a gene: 2. CDR3 size: 15 residues. The CDR3 is CASSQEDRGVNEQFF. The DNA for the CDR3 is TGCGCCAGCAGCCAAGAGGACAGGGGGGTCAATGAGCAGTTCTTC.

V and J are TRBV19 and TRBJ2-1; D is ambiguous. The CDR3 has 15 amino acids. Germline V gives CDR1 LNHDA, CDR2 SQIVND (reference sequence). Trimming removed 1 base at V and 0 bases at J, with 7 bases between. CDR3 DNA sequence: TGTGCCAGTAGTATAGCAGTGAGCTCCTACAATGAGCAGTTCTTC. It is translated as CASSIAVSSYNEQFF.

The chain joins TRBV9 to TRBJ2-3, with 8 bases fitting TRBD2. The length of the CDR3 is 13 residues. The V and J ends lost 0 bases and 13 bases, in that order; junction bases with no gene match: 7. From germline, CDR1 is SGDLS and CDR2 YYNGEE. CDR3 amino acids: CASSVDIAGREYF. The CDR3, as DNA: TGTGCCAGCAGCGTAGATATAGCGGGGCGGGAGTATTTT.

The count of this clone is one. V is TRBV28 and J is TRBJ2-6; D is ambiguous. CDR3 length: 15 residues. Trimming shortened V by 1 base and J by 0 bases, and 4 bases separated the two germline ends. The germline gives CDR1 MDHEN, CDR2 SYDVKM. DNA of the CDR3: TGTGCCAGCAGTTTATTTTACTCTGGGGCCAACGTCCTGACTTTC. Translating gives CASSLFYSGANVLTF.

The V call is TRBV2, the J call TRBJ1-3; 8 bases match TRBD1. Trimming at V came to 4 bases and at J to 5 bases, leaving 4 bases not matched to a gene. The CDR3 has 14 amino acids. CDR1 and CDR2 (germline): SNHLY, FYNNEI. The CDR3 reads CASSVSGGRNTIYF. CDR3 nucleotides: TGTGCCAGCAGTGTGTCAGGGGGCAGAAACACCATATATTTT.

This clone was seen only a few times. This chain connects TRBV5-4 to TRBJ1-1; D call uncertain. With 4 bases removed from V and 3 bases from J, the gap between germline ends came to 13 bases. This CDR3 is 14 amino acids long. The germline CDR1 and CDR2 sequences are SGHNT and YYREEE (reference sequence). DNA for the CDR3: TGTGCCAGCAGCCCTCAGCGGTCCTACACTGAAGCTTTCTTT. It translates to CASSPQRSYTEAFF.

This clone showed up just a few times. V and J are TRBV7-2 and TRBJ2-5; D ambiguous. Per germline, CDR1 SGHTA and CDR2 FQGNSA. The length of the CDR3 is 12 residues. V lost 4 bases to trimming and J lost 7 bases, with 10 bases between them. The CDR3 region is CASSSILGTQYF. CDR3 DNA: TGTGCCAGCAGCTCCATCTTGGGGACCCAGTACTTC.

This clone appeared once. This chain links TRBV7-2 with TRBJ2-7; D remains unclear. The CDR3 spans 15 residues. Per the germline V gene, CDR1 is SGHTA and CDR2 is FQGNSA. The germline V and J ends were trimmed by 1 base and 1 base, with 11 bases remaining between them. The DNA for the CDR3 is TGTGCCAGCAGCTTAGGGTGGACGCATTCCTACGAGCAGTACTTC. Amino acid sequence: CASSLGWTHSYEQYF.

V and J are TRBV30 and TRBJ1-5; D ambiguous. The V end lost 0 bases, the J end lost 5 bases, and 11 bases lay between the germline ends. This CDR3 spans 14 amino acids. In germline, CDR1 is GTSNPN, CDR2 SVGIG (reference sequence). In DNA form, the CDR3 reads TGTGCCTGGAGTGTTGTTGGAGGTCATCAGCCCCAGCATTTT. This translates into CAWSVVGGHQPQHF. Looking up the rest from reference TRBV30 and TRBJ1-5 gives the full variable domain: SQTIHQWPATLVQPVGSPLSLECTVEGTSNPNLYWYRQAAGRGLQLLFYSVGIGQISSEVPQNLSASRPQDRQFILSSKKLLLSDSGFYLCAWSVVGGHQPQHFGDGTRLSIL.

The gene calls are TRBV6-1 and TRBJ2-5; TRBD2 matches 7 bases. In germline, CDR1 is MNHNS, CDR2 SASEGT. The CDR3 is 14 amino acids. The V and J ends lost 7 bases and 5 bases, in that order; junction bases with no gene match: 10. The CDR3 spells CASTRDYNLETQYF. The CDR3 bases are TGTGCCAGCACCAGGGACTATAATTTGGAGACCCAGTACTTC.

This chain joins TRBV7-9 and TRBJ2-5; 8 bases agree with TRBD2. V dropped 2 bases and J dropped 7; count of bases not matched to a gene: 12. Germline values: CDR1 SEHNR, CDR2 FQNEAQ (reference sequence). CDR3 length: 16 residues. The CDR3 DNA sequence: TGTGCCAGCAGCTTATCGGCTAGCGGGTGGAGTGGGACCCAGTACTTC. Translated: CASSLSASGWSGTQYF.